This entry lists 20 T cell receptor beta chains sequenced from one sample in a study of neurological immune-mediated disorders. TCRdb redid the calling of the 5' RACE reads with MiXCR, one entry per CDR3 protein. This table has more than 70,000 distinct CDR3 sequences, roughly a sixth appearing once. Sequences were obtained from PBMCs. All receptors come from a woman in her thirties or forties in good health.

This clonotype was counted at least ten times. The CDR3 nucleotides are TGTGCCAGCAGTTCCCTCTCAACTGGCCCACCCGAGACCCAGTACTTC. Its translation is CASSSLSTGPPETQYF. This chain uses TRBV12-3 or TRBV12-4 with TRBJ2-5; D remains unclear. V was clipped by 4 bases and J by 5 bases, with 20 bases between them. CDR3 length: 16 amino acids.

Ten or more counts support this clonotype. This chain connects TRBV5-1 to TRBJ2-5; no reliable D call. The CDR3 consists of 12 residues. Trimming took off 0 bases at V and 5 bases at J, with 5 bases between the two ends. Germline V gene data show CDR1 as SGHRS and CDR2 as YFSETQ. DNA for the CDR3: TGCGCCAGCAGCTTGGATGTCGAGACCCAGTACTTC. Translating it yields CASSLDVETQYF.

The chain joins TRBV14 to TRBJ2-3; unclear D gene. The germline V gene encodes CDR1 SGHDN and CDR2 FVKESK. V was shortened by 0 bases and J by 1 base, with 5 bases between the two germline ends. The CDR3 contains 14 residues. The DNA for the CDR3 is TGTGCCAGCAGCCAAGATCCAGGCACAGATACGCAGTATTTT. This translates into CASSQDPGTDTQYF.

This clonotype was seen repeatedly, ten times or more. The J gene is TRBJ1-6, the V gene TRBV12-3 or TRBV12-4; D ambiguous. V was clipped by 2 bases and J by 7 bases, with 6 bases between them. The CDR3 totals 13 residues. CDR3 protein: CASSLSGNSPLHF. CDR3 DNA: TGTGCCAGCAGTTTAAGCGGGAATTCACCCCTCCACTTT.

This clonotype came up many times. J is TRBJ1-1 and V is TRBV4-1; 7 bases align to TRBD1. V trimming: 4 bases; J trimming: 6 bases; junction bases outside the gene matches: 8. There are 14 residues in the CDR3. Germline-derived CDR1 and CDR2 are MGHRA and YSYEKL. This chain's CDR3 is CASSLRTGGAEAFF. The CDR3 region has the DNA TGCGCCAGCAGCCTTCGGACAGGCGGGGCTGAAGCTTTCTTT.

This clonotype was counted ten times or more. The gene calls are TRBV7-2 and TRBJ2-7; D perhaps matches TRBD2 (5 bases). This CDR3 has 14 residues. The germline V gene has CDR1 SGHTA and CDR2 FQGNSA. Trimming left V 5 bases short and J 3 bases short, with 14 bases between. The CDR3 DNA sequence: TGTGCCAGCAGCCCGGGCTTAAGCGGCTACGAGCAGTACTTC. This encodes CASSPGLSGYEQYF.

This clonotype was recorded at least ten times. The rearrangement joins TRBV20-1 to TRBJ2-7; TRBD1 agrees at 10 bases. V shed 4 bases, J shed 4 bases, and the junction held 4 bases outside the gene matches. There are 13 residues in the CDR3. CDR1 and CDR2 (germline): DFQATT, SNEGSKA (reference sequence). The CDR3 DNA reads TGCAGTGCTATGACAGGGGGCCAATACGAGCAGTACTTC. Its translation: CSAMTGGQYEQYF.

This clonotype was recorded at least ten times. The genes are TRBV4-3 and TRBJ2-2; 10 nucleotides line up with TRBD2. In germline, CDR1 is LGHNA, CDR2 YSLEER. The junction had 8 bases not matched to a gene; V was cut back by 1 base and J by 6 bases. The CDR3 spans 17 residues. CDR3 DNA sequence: TGCGCCAGCAGCCAAGGCCCAGCGGGGGGGGAGGCCGGGGAGCTGTTTTTT. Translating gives CASSQGPAGGEAGELFF.

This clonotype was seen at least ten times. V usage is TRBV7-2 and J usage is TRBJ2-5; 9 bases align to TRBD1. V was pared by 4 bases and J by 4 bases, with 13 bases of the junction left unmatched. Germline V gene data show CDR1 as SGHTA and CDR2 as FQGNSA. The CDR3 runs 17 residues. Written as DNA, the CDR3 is TGTGCCAGCAGCTCCCGGAAAAAGGACAGGGGTCGAGAGACCCAGTACTTC. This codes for CASSSRKKDRGRETQYF.

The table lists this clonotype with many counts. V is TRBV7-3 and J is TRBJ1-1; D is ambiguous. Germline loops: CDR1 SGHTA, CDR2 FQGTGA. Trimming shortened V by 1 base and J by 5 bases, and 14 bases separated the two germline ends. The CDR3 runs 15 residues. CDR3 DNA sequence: TGTGCCAGCAGCTTAATTCCATTGATTGGGACTGAAGCTTTCTTT. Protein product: CASSLIPLIGTEAFF.

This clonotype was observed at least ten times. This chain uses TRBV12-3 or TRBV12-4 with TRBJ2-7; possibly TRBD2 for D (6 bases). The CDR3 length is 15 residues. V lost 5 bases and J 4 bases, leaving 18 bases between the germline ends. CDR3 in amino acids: CASSPPGAGPYEQYV. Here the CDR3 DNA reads TGTGCCAGCAGTCCCCCAGGCGCGGGGCCTTACGAGCAGTACGTC.

CDR3 bases: TGTGCCAGCAGCCAAGTGAGCTCGGAGACCCAGTACTTC. Its translation is CASSQVSSETQYF. The genes are TRBV3-1 and TRBJ2-5; D unresolved. This CDR3 is 13 amino acids long. The V gene's germline CDR1 is LGHDT and CDR2 YNNKEL (reference sequence). V shed 1 base and J shed 5 bases, with 8 bases lying between them.

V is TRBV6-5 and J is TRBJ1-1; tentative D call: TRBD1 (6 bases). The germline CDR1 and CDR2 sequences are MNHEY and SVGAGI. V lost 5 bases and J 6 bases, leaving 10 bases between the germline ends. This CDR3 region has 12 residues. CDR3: CASSGGAPEAFF. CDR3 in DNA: TGTGCCAGCAGTGGGGGGGCACCTGAAGCTTTCTTT.

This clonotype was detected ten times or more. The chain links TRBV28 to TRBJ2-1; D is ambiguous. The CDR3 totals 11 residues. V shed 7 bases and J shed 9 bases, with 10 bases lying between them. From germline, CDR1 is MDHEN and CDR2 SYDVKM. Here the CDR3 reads CASTPSSEQFF. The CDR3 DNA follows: TGTGCCAGCACCCCTTCAAGTGAGCAGTTCTTC. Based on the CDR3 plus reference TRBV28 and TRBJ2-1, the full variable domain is DVKVTQSSRYLVKRTGEKVFLECVQDMDHENMFWYRQDPGLGLRLIYFSYDVKMKEKGDIPEGYSVSREKKERFSLILESASTNQTSMYLCASTPSSEQFFGPGTRLTVL.

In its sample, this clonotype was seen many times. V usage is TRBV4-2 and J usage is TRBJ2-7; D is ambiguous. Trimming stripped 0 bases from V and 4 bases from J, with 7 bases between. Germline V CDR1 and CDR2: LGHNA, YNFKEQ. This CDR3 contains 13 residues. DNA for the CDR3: TGTGCCAGCAGCCAAGATCCGTTATACGAGCAGTACTTC. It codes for CASSQDPLYEQYF.

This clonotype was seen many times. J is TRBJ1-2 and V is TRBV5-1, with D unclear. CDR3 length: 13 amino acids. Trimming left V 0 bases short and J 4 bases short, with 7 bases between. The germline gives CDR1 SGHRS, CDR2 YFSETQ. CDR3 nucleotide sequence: TGCGCCAGCAGCTTGGGGGGATCCTATGGCTACACCTTC. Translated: CASSLGGSYGYTF.

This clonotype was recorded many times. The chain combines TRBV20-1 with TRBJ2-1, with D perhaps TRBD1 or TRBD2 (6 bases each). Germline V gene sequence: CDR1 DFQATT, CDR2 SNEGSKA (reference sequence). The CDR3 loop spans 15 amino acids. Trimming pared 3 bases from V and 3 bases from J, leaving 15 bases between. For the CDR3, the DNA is TGCAGTGCTAGGGCCGAGGGGGGACGCTACAATGAGCAGTTCTTC. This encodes CSARAEGGRYNEQFF.

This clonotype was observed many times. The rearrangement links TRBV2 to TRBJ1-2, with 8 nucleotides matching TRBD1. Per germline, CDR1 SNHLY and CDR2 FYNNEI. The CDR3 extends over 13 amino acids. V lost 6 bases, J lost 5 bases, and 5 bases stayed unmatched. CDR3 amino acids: CASRLQGGYGYTF. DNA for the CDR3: TGTGCCAGCAGACTACAGGGGGGATATGGCTACACCTTC.

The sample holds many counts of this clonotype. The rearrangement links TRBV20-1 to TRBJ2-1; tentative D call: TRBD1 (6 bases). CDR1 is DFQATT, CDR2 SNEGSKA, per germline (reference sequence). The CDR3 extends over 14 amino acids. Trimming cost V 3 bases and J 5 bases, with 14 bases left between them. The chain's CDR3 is CSARRGGFDNEQFF. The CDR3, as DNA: TGCAGTGCTAGGCGAGGGGGATTTGACAATGAGCAGTTCTTC.

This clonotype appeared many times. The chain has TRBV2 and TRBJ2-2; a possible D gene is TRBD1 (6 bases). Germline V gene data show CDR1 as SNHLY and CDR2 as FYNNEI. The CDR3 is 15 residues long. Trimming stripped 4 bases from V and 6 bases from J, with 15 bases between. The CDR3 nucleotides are TGTGCCAGCAGTGCGATTAGGGGGTCCCCCGGGGAGCTGTTTTTT. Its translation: CASSAIRGSPGELFF.